Described below is a single T cell receptor (beta chain) sequence and its context. The antigen remains undetermined. The source of the sample is a study of monozygotic twins with inflammatory bowel disease. Study-level points and caveats: Versus healthy twins, IBD patients showed fewer clonotypes shared with others, especially with disease activity.

Each CDR3 protein gets one entry in TCRdb, which reprocessed the 5' RACE reads and gives no DNA. The sample yields 300,000 to 350,000 distinct CDR3 sequences, of which the top ten take up around 2%. This clonotype originated in a human donor with ulcerative colitis or Crohn's disease, or a healthy co-twin of an affected twin (not recorded which). Sequenced material: blood.

The CDR3 reads CAIGRDSTTGELFF. The rearrangement joins TRBV10-3 to TRBJ2-2; TCRdb selects TRBD1, and the lack of DNA leaves this call unchecked. CDR1 is ENHRY, CDR2 SYGVKD, per germline. This CDR3 has 14 amino acids.